This record looks at one TCR beta chain sequence and its context. The antigen remains undetermined. The PCR employed 60 Vbeta primers together with 13 Jbeta primers. The table came from immunoSEQ multiplex PCR; TCRdb's copy has only in-frame clones and leaves some out. The repertoire holds some 150,000 clones, with around 80% as singletons. The sample is drawn from a study of cytomegalovirus exposure and HLA in healthy donors. Unmatched junction bases numbered 10, after V lost 4 bases and J lost 4 bases. The CDR3 contains 16 residues. CDR1 is LNHDA and CDR2 is SQIVND in the germline V gene (reference sequence). General observations from the study: CMV serostatus was the sole immune exposure information available. Some segments of the V type, notably TRBV6-2 and TRBV6-3, were excluded as indistinguishable. A missense DCLRE1C variant was associated with V- and J-gene trimming of TCR beta chains in a later analysis, and an independent cohort replicated the association.

The TCR was taken from a woman between 45 and 60 years old in good health and CMV-seronegative. Sequencing used PBMCs. V usage is TRBV19 and J usage is TRBJ1-5, with 7 bases aligning to TRBD1. CDR3 bases: TGTGCCAGTAGTAAACAACAGGGGCGAGGGAATCAGCCCCAGCATTTT. Amino acid sequence: CASSKQQGRGNQPQHF.